The 28 T cell receptor beta chains given below trace back to one sample, sequenced in a study of T cell clonality in common variable immunodeficiency. This table comes from immunoSEQ multiplex PCR, and its TCRdb copy is limited to in-frame clones, with some not included. The sample contains more than 45,000 clones, none of them singletons. The sequenced material came from peripheral blood mononuclear cells. These receptors all stem from a person aged 18 to 75 in good health.

This clone has at least ten counts. Read data end 3 residues before the CDR3 end; the end is taken from the germline J gene. This chain uses TRBV2 with TRBJ1-6; 7 positions agree with TRBD1. The CDR3 has 14 amino acids. CDR1 and CDR2 (germline): SNHLY, FYNNEI. V lost 5 bases and J lost 5; bases outside the gene matches: 3. The CDR3 region is CASSWTGDNSPLHF. Incomplete CDR3 DNA: TGTGCCAGCAGTTGGACAGGAGATAATTCACCC.

About this clone itself: The read stops 3 residues short of the end of the CDR3; the missing end is completed from the germline J gene. The chain combines TRBV19 with TRBJ2-4; 8 bases match TRBD1. The CDR3 length is 14 residues. Germline V gives CDR1 LNHDA, CDR2 SQIVND (reference sequence). The DNA read from the CDR3 is TGTGCCAGTAGTACCGACAGGGGTAGCTATGGT. It specifies CASSTDRGSYG. The entire CDR3 is CASSTDRGSYGQYF.

This clone has a count of ten or more. Coverage ceases 3 residues before the CDR3 finishes, and the germline J gene fills in the end. The gene calls are TRBV5-1 and TRBJ2-1; the match to TRBD2 covers 10 bases. Germline V gene data show CDR1 as SGHRS and CDR2 as YFSETQ. The CDR3 length is 17 residues. Unmatched junction bases numbered 10, after V lost 3 bases and J lost 4 bases. The chain's CDR3 is CASSWRPSSGGYNEQFF. Partial CDR3 DNA: TGCGCCAGCAGCTGGCGTCCGTCTAGCGGGGGATACAATGAG.

This clone was counted a few times. Sequencing ends 3 residues short of the CDR3 end; the germline J gene provides the rest. This chain links TRBV18 with TRBJ2-7, with D tentatively TRBD1 (5 bases). The CDR3 has 13 amino acids. V was pared by 6 bases and J by 5 bases, with 14 bases between. CDR1 is KGHSH, CDR2 LQKENI, per germline. CDR3 DNA, as far as it was read: TGTGCCAGCTCCCCCGGCAGGGCCAACGAG. It is translated as CASSPGRANE. The CDR3 in its entirety is CASSPGRANEQYF. The variable domain in full, completed from reference TRBV18 and TRBJ2-7, reads NAGVMQNPRHLVRRRGQEARLRCSPMKGHSHVYWYRQLPEEGLKFMVYLQKENIIDESGMPKERFSAEFPKEGPSILRIQQVVRGDSAAYFCASSPGRANEQYFGPGTRLTVT.

This clone has ten or more counts. The read comes to an end 3 residues before the CDR3 does, leaving the germline J gene to fill in the end. The rearrangement uses TRBV7-2 and TRBJ2-1; 10 bases are shared with TRBD1. V lost 3 bases and J lost 4; bases outside the gene matches: 3. The CDR3 extends over 15 amino acids. Germline CDR1 reads SGHTA; CDR2 reads FQGNSA. The CDR3 is CASSLDRGEYNEQFF. CDR3 bases read: TGTGCCAGCAGCTTGGACAGGGGGGAATACAATGAG.

This clone was observed a handful of times. The CDR3 protein is CASSIRGNYGYTF. CDR3 bases read: TGTGCCAGTAGTATCAGGGGGAACTATGGC. The rearrangement uses TRBV19 and TRBJ1-2; 7 bases map to TRBD1. Coverage ceases 3 residues before the CDR3 finishes, and the germline J gene fills in the end. With V trimmed by 3 bases and J by 2 bases, 0 bases remained unmatched. This CDR3 is 13 amino acids long. CDR1 and CDR2 (germline): LNHDA, SQIVND (reference sequence). The whole variable domain, filled in from reference TRBV19 and TRBJ1-2, reads DGGITQSPKYLFRKEGQNVTLSCEQNLNHDAMYWYRQDPGQGLRLIYYSQIVNDFQKGDIAEGYSVSREKKESFPLTVTSAQKNPTAFYLCASSIRGNYGYTFGSGTRLTVV.

In its sample, this clone was seen many times. The part of the CDR3 DNA that was read is TGTGCCTGGAGTGTGTCAAGCGGGAATTCACCC. The encoded protein is CAWSVSSGNSP. The whole CDR3 sequence is CAWSVSSGNSPLHF. V and J are TRBV30 and TRBJ1-6; D not resolved. The read finishes 3 residues shy of the CDR3 end, and the germline J gene is used to complete it. V dropped 0 bases and J dropped 7 bases, with 10 bases sitting between them. The CDR3 is made up of 14 amino acids. Per the germline V gene, CDR1 is GTSNPN and CDR2 is SVGIG (reference sequence).

This clone was observed at least ten times. The read halts 3 residues ahead of the CDR3 end, with the missing end drawn from the germline J gene. The chain couples TRBV7-2 to TRBJ2-7; TRBD1 matches 7 bases. Germline-derived CDR1 and CDR2 are SGHTA and FQGNSA. The CDR3 totals 15 residues. V dropped 4 bases and J dropped 0; count of bases not matched to a gene: 6. The DNA read from the CDR3 is TGTGCCAGCAGCTCCTCAGGGGGACCCTCCTACGAG. It specifies CASSSSGGPSYE. The full-length CDR3 reads as CASSSSGGPSYEQYF.

This clone was recorded at least ten times. CDR3 DNA, as far as it was read: TGCAGTGCTAGAGCTTACCGGCGGGGAAAAGAAGAGACG. It codes for CSARAYRRGKEET. The full CDR3 protein reads CSARAYRRGKEETQYF. The gene calls are TRBV20-1 and TRBJ2-3; the D gene is possibly TRBD2 (6 bases). The read falls 3 residues short of the CDR3 end, and the missing part is taken from the germline J gene. Looked up from germline, CDR1 is DFQATT and CDR2 is SNEGSKA (reference sequence). This CDR3 region has 16 residues.

The table lists this clone with many counts. The CDR3 end falls 3 residues outside the read, so it is completed with the germline J gene. V gene TRBV6-2 or TRBV6-3 combines with J gene TRBJ2-3, with 11 bases identical to TRBD2. The junction had 2 bases not matched to a gene; V was cut back by 0 bases and J by 3 bases. This CDR3 has 16 amino acids. Germline CDR1 and CDR2: MNHEY and SVGEGT. This CDR3 reads CASSYSGLAVTDTQYF. The covered CDR3 bases are TGTGCCAGCAGTTACTCGGGACTAGCGGTTACAGATACG.

In this sample, this clone turned up many times. Read coverage stops 3 residues before the CDR3 terminus; the germline J gene supplies the remainder. The chain has TRBV29-1 and TRBJ2-3; the D gene is possibly TRBD2 (6 bases). The V end lost 6 bases, the J end lost 3 bases, and 13 bases lay between the germline ends. Germline CDR1 reads SQVTM; CDR2 reads ANQGSEA. The CDR3 is 13 amino acids. The CDR3 DNA, read in part, is TGCAGCGTCCCCGATGGGGGGACAGATACG. Amino acid sequence: CSVPDGGTDT. The complete CDR3 sequence is CSVPDGGTDTQYF.

Worth noting for this clone: The CDR3 goes on 3 residues after the read ends, and that part is filled in from the germline J gene. This chain links TRBV7-2 with TRBJ1-2; possible D gene TRBD1, 6 bases. Germline CDR1 SGHTA, CDR2 FQGNSA. The CDR3 length is 16 residues. CDR3 bases read: TGTGCCAGCAGCTTAGCGCGAGGGGGGGCGTCAGATACC. This sequence encodes CASSLARGGASDT. The complete CDR3 protein is CASSLARGGASDTYTF.

This clone was observed many times. The observed sequence ends 3 residues before the CDR3 terminus, with the missing tail filled in from the germline J gene. The chain carries TRBV2 and TRBJ1-1; D possibly corresponds to TRBD1 (6 bases). The germline V gene encodes CDR1 SNHLY and CDR2 FYNNEI. V lost 7 bases, J lost 3 bases, and 15 bases lay in between. This CDR3 has 14 amino acids. The covered CDR3 bases are TGTGCCAGCACCGAGGGGGGGCCGGACACTGAA. Translation: CASTEGGPDTE. In full, the CDR3 is CASTEGGPDTEAFF.

A word on this clone: Coverage ceases 3 residues before the CDR3 finishes, and the germline J gene fills in the end. The J gene is TRBJ2-5, the V gene TRBV2; D is perhaps TRBD2 (7 bases). The CDR3 loop spans 13 amino acids. Germline V gives CDR1 SNHLY, CDR2 FYNNEI. V shed 7 bases and J shed 5 bases, with 14 bases lying between them. Here the CDR3 reads CASKVGGPETQYF. The sequenced part of the CDR3 DNA is TGTGCCAGCAAGGTGGGGGGGCCCGAGACC.

This clone was seen many times. The CDR3 end falls 3 residues outside the read, so it is completed with the germline J gene. This chain uses TRBV9 with TRBJ2-1, with D perhaps TRBD1 (5 bases). The CDR3 is 12 amino acids. With 1 base removed from V and 6 bases from J, the gap between germline ends came to 5 bases. Per the germline V gene, CDR1 is SGDLS and CDR2 is YYNGEE. The CDR3 here is CASSVQGNEQFF. CDR3 DNA (partial): TGTGCCAGCAGCGTACAGGGCAATGAG.

This clone has at least ten counts. Sequencing ends 3 residues short of the CDR3 end; the germline J gene provides the rest. This chain connects TRBV20-1 to TRBJ2-5; possibly TRBD2 for D (7 bases). The CDR3 length is 13 residues. Looked up from germline, CDR1 is DFQATT and CDR2 is SNEGSKA (reference sequence). V gave up 6 bases and J gave up 5 bases, with 16 bases separating them. The sequenced part of the CDR3 DNA is TGCAGTGCAAGGGGGGGAACAGGCGAGACC. Protein sequence: CSARGGTGET. The CDR3 in its entirety is CSARGGTGETQYF.

The sample holds many counts of this clone. The read terminates 3 residues ahead of where the CDR3 ends, so the germline J gene completes it. This chain links TRBV7-6 with TRBJ2-7; D is perhaps TRBD1 (5 bases). Germline V gene data show CDR1 as SGHVS and CDR2 as FNYEAQ. Trimming stripped 1 base from V and 3 bases from J, with 13 bases between. The CDR3 contains 15 residues. Here the CDR3 reads CASSLVGAQGYEQYF. The CDR3 DNA, read in part, is TGTGCCAGCAGCTTAGTGGGCGCGCAGGGCTACGAG.

This clone was found many times. The read falls 3 residues short of the CDR3 end, and the missing part is taken from the germline J gene. The chain joins TRBV5-1 to TRBJ2-5, with 8 bases lining up with TRBD1. Looked up from germline, CDR1 is SGHRS and CDR2 is YFSETQ. This CDR3 has 14 amino acids. V dropped 5 bases and J dropped 3; count of bases not matched to a gene: 6. The DNA read from the CDR3 is TGCGCCAGCAGTCCAGGACAGGGTGAAGAGACC. This gives the protein CASSPGQGEET. The full CDR3 sequence reads CASSPGQGEETQYF.

At least ten counts were recorded for this clone. The CDR3 extends 3 residues past the end of the read, so its final part is completed from the germline J gene. The chain is built from TRBV19 and TRBJ2-1; D is perhaps TRBD1 (7 bases). The CDR3 loop spans 14 amino acids. Trimming took 7 bases from V and 5 from J, leaving 15 bases between them. Per germline, CDR1 LNHDA and CDR2 SQIVND (reference sequence). CDR3 DNA, as far as it was read: TGTGCCAGTAACCGGCAGGGGGGAGACAATGAG. Protein: CASNRQGGDNE. The entire CDR3 is CASNRQGGDNEQFF. Full variable domain (missing parts from reference TRBV19 and TRBJ2-1): DGGITQSPKYLFRKEGQNVTLSCEQNLNHDAMYWYRQDPGQGLRLIYYSQIVNDFQKGDIAEGYSVSREKKESFPLTVTSAQKNPTAFYLCASNRQGGDNEQFFGPGTRLTVL.

This clone has ten or more counts. The read comes to an end 3 residues before the CDR3 does, leaving the germline J gene to fill in the end. This chain links TRBV7-2 with TRBJ1-5; D remains ambiguous. The CDR3 totals 15 residues. The V gene lost 6 bases and the J gene lost 0 bases, with 12 bases spanning the gap. The germline gives CDR1 SGHTA, CDR2 FQGNSA. The CDR3 sequence: CASSQLGYSNQPQHF. The CDR3 DNA, read in part, is TGTGCCAGCAGTCAGCTAGGTTATAGCAATCAGCCC. Full variable domain (remainder filled in from reference TRBV7-2 and TRBJ1-5): GAGVSQSPSNKVTEKGKDVELRCDPISGHTALYWYRQSLGQGLEFLIYFQGNSAPDKSGLPSDRFSAERTGGSVSTLTIQRTQQEDSAVYLCASSQLGYSNQPQHFGDGTRLSIL.

This clone was observed at least ten times. The read terminates 3 residues before the CDR3 end, so the remaining end is supplied by the germline J gene. This sequence joins TRBV6-2 or TRBV6-3 and TRBJ1-1; the D gene is possibly TRBD1 (6 bases). Germline V gene lookup returns CDR1 MNHEY and CDR2 SVGEGT. The V end was cut by 6 bases, the J end by 3 bases, with 14 bases between. The CDR3 sequence is 14 residues long. The CDR3 DNA, read in part, is TGTGCCAGCAGCCACCAGGACAGAGACACTGAA. It specifies CASSHQDRDTE. The entire CDR3 sequence reads CASSHQDRDTEAFF.

This clone was counted many times. The read terminates 3 residues ahead of where the CDR3 ends, so the germline J gene completes it. The chain combines TRBV9 with TRBJ2-3, with 7 nucleotides matching TRBD2. J lost 0 bases, V lost 2 bases, and 9 bases had no gene match. The CDR3 is made up of 17 amino acids. Germline V gene data show CDR1 as SGDLS and CDR2 as YYNGEE. CDR3 amino acids: CASSVDSGRTSTDTQYF. The part of the CDR3 DNA that was read is TGTGCCAGCAGCGTCGATAGCGGGCGGACTAGCACAGATACG.

This clone has ten or more counts. The CDR3 is cut off 3 residues early in the read; its end comes from the germline J gene. The J gene is TRBJ2-3, the V gene TRBV2, with 11 bases lining up with TRBD2. Germline loops: CDR1 SNHLY, CDR2 FYNNEI. Losses at the gene ends were 4 bases for V and 2 bases for J; bases not matched to a gene: 5. The CDR3 loop spans 16 amino acids. The CDR3: CASSVRLAGLTDTQYF. The CDR3 DNA, read in part, is TGTGCCAGCAGTGTTAGACTAGCGGGGCTCACAGATACG.

This clone occurred many times. CDR3 loop: CASSQGLKTSPDTQYF. The CDR3 bases that were read are TGTGCCAGTAGCCAAGGACTAAAAACGAGTCCAGATACG. The chain combines TRBV19 with TRBJ2-3, with D perhaps matching TRBD2 (6 bases). Read coverage stops 3 residues before the CDR3 terminus; the germline J gene supplies the remainder. The CDR3 is made up of 16 amino acids. CDR1 LNHDA and CDR2 SQIVND come from the germline V gene (reference sequence). V lost 6 bases and J 4 bases, leaving 20 bases between the germline ends.

This clone was counted many times. The read comes to an end 3 residues before the CDR3 does, leaving the germline J gene to fill in the end. This chain joins TRBV5-1 and TRBJ2-3; D is possibly TRBD1 (6 bases). The CDR3 sequence is 16 residues long. V lost 1 base and J 0 bases, leaving 12 bases between the germline ends. Germline CDR1 is SGHRS and CDR2 is YFSETQ. The CDR3 DNA, read in part, is TGCGCCAGCAGCTTGATGGGGACACTCAGCACAGATACG. The encoded protein is CASSLMGTLSTDT. The whole CDR3 region reads CASSLMGTLSTDTQYF.

This clone occurred many times. The CDR3 end lies 3 residues beyond the end of the read and is filled in from the germline J gene. The rearrangement links TRBV20-1 to TRBJ2-7, with a weak D call TRBD1 (5 bases). V was clipped by 3 bases and J by 1 base, with 13 bases between them. This CDR3 spans 14 amino acids. From germline, CDR1 is DFQATT and CDR2 SNEGSKA (reference sequence). The CDR3 here is CSASGRARSYEQYF. CDR3 DNA, as far as it was read: TGCAGTGCTAGTGGCAGGGCGCGATCCTACGAG.

This clone has at least ten counts. With the read ending 3 residues before the CDR3 end, the germline J gene is used to fill in that end. This rearrangement joins TRBV20-1 to TRBJ1-6; possible D gene TRBD1, 5 bases. This CDR3 has 11 residues. Germline CDR1 is DFQATT and CDR2 is SNEGSKA (reference sequence). Incomplete CDR3 DNA: TGCAGTGCTTACCAGGGAGGGTCC. Translating gives CSAYQGGS. The whole CDR3 sequence reads CSAYQGGSLHF.

This clone has ten or more counts. The CDR3 spells CAWSVFGGDYNSPLHF. The CDR3 DNA, read in part, is TGTGCCTGGAGTGTATTTGGAGGGGACTATAATTCACCC. J is TRBJ1-6 and V is TRBV30, with D maybe TRBD1 (5 bases). The CDR3 end is not reached by the read, which stops 3 residues before it; the germline J gene fills it in. This CDR3 is built from 16 residues. V shed 0 bases and J shed 3 bases, with 12 bases lying between them. Germline lookup yields CDR1 GTSNPN and CDR2 SVGIG (reference sequence). The full variable domain, rest sourced from reference TRBV30 and TRBJ1-6, is SQTIHQWPATLVQPVGSPLSLECTVEGTSNPNLYWYRQAAGRGLQLLFYSVGIGQISSEVPQNLSASRPQDRQFILSSKKLLLSDSGFYLCAWSVFGGDYNSPLHFGNGTRLTVT.